The table lists the clone carrying this T cell receptor beta chain with many counts. Its antigen is as yet unknown. Breast cancer patients provided tissue from their axillary draining lymph nodes. V shed 0 bases and J shed 2 bases, with 8 bases lying between them. This CDR3 has 15 amino acids. The germline V gene encodes CDR1 SGHAT and CDR2 FQNNGV. The data are from a study of breast tumors, draining lymph nodes, adjacent tissues. General observations from the study: The data were judged consistent with most tumor T cells coming from lymph node and expanding in tumor. That most tumor T cells come from lymph nodes remained unproven. Tumor and nontumor repertoires were significantly more similar in luminal-like than in basal-like breast cancer.

TCRdb redid the calling of the multiplex PCR reads with MiXCR, one entry per CDR3 protein. The top ten hold approximately 2.5% of the sample, which has 70,000 to 85,000 distinct CDR3 sequences, roughly a fifth seen once. Sequencing was carried out using axillary lymph node tissue. The clonotype originates from a female donor with breast cancer. Some clones in this sample may be carry-over from other donors' samples. V gene TRBV11-2 combines with J gene TRBJ2-1; weak D call: TRBD2 (5 bases). The CDR3 protein is CASSLDPGAYNEQFF. The CDR3 region has the DNA TGTGCCAGCAGCTTAGATCCCGGGGCCTACAATGAGCAGTTCTTC. Complete variable domain (other parts from reference TRBV11-2 and TRBJ2-1): EAGVAQSPRYKIIEKRQSVAFWCNPISGHATLYWYQQILGQGPKLLIQFQNNGVVDDSQLPKDRFSAERLKGVDSTLKIQPAKLEDSAVYLCASSLDPGAYNEQFFGPGTRLTVL.